The rows below give T cell receptor beta chains drawn from one sample of a study of CD8+ T cells in alopecia areata. Clones were read by immunoSEQ multiplex PCR, and TCRdb kept only the in-frame ones, dropping some. The sample has approximately 100,000 clones; approximately 63% are singletons. This sample comprised CD8+ T cells sorted from blood, obtained around week 55, from a patient treated with tofacitinib. All receptors come from a human donor with alopecia areata. Both conserved end residues are part of each CDR3. D genes are given only for firm matches. Clone size appears in some rows only: once, few, many, or a class for an expanded clone.

V gene	clone size	D gene	J gene	CDR3 length	CDR3 DNA	CDR3 protein
TRBV6-5	NA	NA	TRBJ2-5	15	TGTGCCAGCACAACGACAACCACCTCCTTCGCGACCCAGTACTTC	CASTTTTTSFATQYF
TRBV18	NA	TRBD1	TRBJ2-7	13	TGTGCCAGCTCACCGGGACAGGGTAACGAGCAGTACTTC	CASSPGQGNEQYF
TRBV13	NA	NA	TRBJ2-7	13	TGTGCCAGCAGCTCACCCCGGGGACACGAGCAGTACTTC	CASSSPRGHEQYF
TRBV27	NA	TRBD1	TRBJ2-2	16	TGTGCCAGCAGTTCGCGACAGGGGGTTGAGACCGGGGAGCTGTTTTTT	CASSSRQGVETGELFF
TRBV7-2	NA	TRBD1	TRBJ1-5	13	TGTGCCAGCGGGACAGGGGGGAGCGAGCCCCAGCATTTT	CASGTGGSEPQHF
TRBV6-5	NA	NA	TRBJ2-7	11	TGTGCCAGCAGCGACTACTACGAGCAGTACTTC	CASSDYYEQYF
TRBV13	NA	NA	TRBJ2-5	14	TGTGCCAGCAGCTTAGTTGGGGTTCAAGAGACCCAGTACTTC	CASSLVGVQETQYF
TRBV5-4	NA	TRBD1	TRBJ1-1	15	TGTGCCAGCACCGGGACAGGGGCCATGAACACTGAAGCTTTCTTT	CASTGTGAMNTEAFF
TRBV5-1	NA	NA	TRBJ1-1	12	TGCGCCAGCAGCCCGGCGGGCACTGAAGCTTTCTTT	CASSPAGTEAFF
TRBV7-6	NA	TRBD2	TRBJ2-1	17	TGTGCCAGCAGCCCTCCAGCCGACGGGAGGGCCGCGAATGAGCAGTTCTTC	CASSPPADGRAANEQFF
TRBV30	NA	NA	TRBJ1-1	12	TGTGCCTGGTCGGACACCATAATTGAAGCTTTCTTT	CAWSDTIIEAFF
TRBV13	NA	NA	TRBJ1-1	13	TGTGCCAGCAGCCCCCCAGGAGGGATTGAAGCTTTCTTT	CASSPPGGIEAFF
TRBV27	few	NA	TRBJ1-2	16	TGTGCCAGCAGTCAGTCACAACCGGCGGCAGCTCTTGGCTACACCTTC	CASSQSQPAAALGYTF
TRBV7-9	few	NA	TRBJ1-3	18	TGTGCCAGCAGCACCCCGGGACGAAGAGACGGCTCTGGAAACACCATATATTTT	CASSTPGRRDGSGNTIYF
TRBV7-3	NA	TRBD1	TRBJ1-2	14	TGTGCCAGCAGCCCCGAAGGACAGGGCTACGGCTACACCTTC	CASSPEGQGYGYTF
TRBV29-1	few	TRBD2	TRBJ2-5	13	TGCAGCGTAACAAGCGGGGGCCAAGAGACCCAGTACTTC	CSVTSGGQETQYF
TRBV2	NA	TRBD1	TRBJ2-5	15	TGTGCCAGCTTAGGGACAGGGATAAGACAAGAGACCCAGTACTTC	CASLGTGIRQETQYF
TRBV15	few	NA	TRBJ2-7	13	TGTGCCACCAGCAGAGGGTGGGTCTACGAGCAGTACTTC	CATSRGWVYEQYF
TRBV4-2	NA	NA	TRBJ2-2	14	TGTGCCAGCAGCCAACCCGAGTACTCGGGCTGGCTGTTTTTT	CASSQPEYSGWLFF
TRBV15	few	NA	TRBJ2-3	14	TGTGCCACTTCGGGACTCTCGGTTGAAGGGACGCAGTATTTT	CATSGLSVEGTQYF
TRBV2	NA	NA	TRBJ2-7	14	TGTGCCAGCATTACGGGGCCCGGATCCTACGAGCAGTACTTC	CASITGPGSYEQYF
TRBV11-2	NA	NA	TRBJ2-7	13	TGTGCCAGCAGCTTAGGGTTCGGCTACGAGCAGTACTTC	CASSLGFGYEQYF
TRBV5-6	once	TRBD1	TRBJ2-6	17	TGTGCCAGCAGCTTTGGGACAGCCCCGGCTGGGGCCAACGTCCTGACTTTC	CASSFGTAPAGANVLTF
TRBV9	few	NA	TRBJ1-2	12	TGTGCCAGCAGCCTAGGGGGTCGGGGCTACACCTTC	CASSLGGRGYTF
TRBV9	NA	NA	TRBJ2-1	18	TGTGCCAGCAGCGTAGCGCTTCCAGGGCCTAGACGGCTTAATGAGCAGTTCTTC	CASSVALPGPRRLNEQFF
TRBV13	few	NA	TRBJ2-3	11	TGTGCCAGCAGCTTATTAGATACGCAGTATTTT	CASSLLDTQYF
TRBV15	NA	TRBD1	TRBJ2-3	17	TGTGCCACCAGCTATGGAAGACAGGGTTGGGGCACAGATACGCAGTATTTT	CATSYGRQGWGTDTQYF
TRBV2	few	NA	TRBJ1-2	13	TGTGCCAGCAAGCAGGAGCCTGGGAAGGGCTACACCTTC	CASKQEPGKGYTF
TRBV19	once	NA	TRBJ2-3	17	TGTGCCAGTAGTACCACCTCGGACGTTCCTAGCACAGATACGCAGTATTTT	CASSTTSDVPSTDTQYF
TRBV7-9	few	NA	TRBJ1-1	13	TGTGCCAGCAGCGATATGGTGAACACTGAAGCTTTCTTT	CASSDMVNTEAFF
TRBV30	NA	TRBD2	TRBJ2-1	16	TGTGCCTGGAGCTTAGATAGCGGGGGCCACTACAATGAGCAGTTCTTC	CAWSLDSGGHYNEQFF
TRBV15	few	NA	TRBJ2-7	14	TGTGCCACCAGCAGAGAGAGGGGGTCGGGCGAGCAGTACTTC	CATSRERGSGEQYF
TRBV5-1	NA	NA	TRBJ2-1	15	TGCGCCAGCAGCTTTGGACAGAGCTCCTACAATGAGCAGTTCTTC	CASSFGQSSYNEQFF
TRBV5-5	NA	NA	TRBJ1-2	14	TGTGCCAGCAGCTCGGACGTTTCTAACTATGGCTACACCTTC	CASSSDVSNYGYTF
TRBV7-9	NA	NA	TRBJ2-2	19	TGTGCCAGCAGCTTATCCGGGACGGCAAACCCGAGGACCACCGGGGAGCTGTTTTTT	CASSLSGTANPRTTGELFF
TRBV5-6	few	TRBD1	TRBJ2-7	14	TGTGCCAGCAGTTCCGGGACAGGGGTTCGCGAGCAGTACTTC	CASSSGTGVREQYF
TRBV6-9	NA	NA	TRBJ2-7	15	TGTGCCAGCAGTTACTCCTCCGGGGACCCCTACGAGCAGTACTTC	CASSYSSGDPYEQYF
TRBV13	NA	NA	TRBJ1-1	14	TGTGCCAGCATCCAAATCGAACTTAAGGGCGGTGCTTTCTTT	CASIQIELKGGAFF
TRBV14	NA	TRBD2	TRBJ2-3	16	TGTGCCAGCAGCCAAGATTGGGGGGGGATCACAGATACGCAGTATTTT	CASSQDWGGITDTQYF
TRBV5-1	NA	NA	TRBJ1-4	14	TGCGCCAGCAGCCGGGAACAGGGAAGGGAAAAACTGTTTTTT	CASSREQGREKLFF
TRBV5-1	NA	NA	TRBJ2-5	14	TGCGCCAGCAGCGGGAGGTCTAGCGACGAGACCCAGTACTTC	CASSGRSSDETQYF
TRBV14	NA	TRBD1	TRBJ1-3	17	TGTGCCAGCAGCCAAATCGGGACAGGGCCAACTGGAAACACCATATATTTT	CASSQIGTGPTGNTIYF
TRBV2	NA	TRBD1	TRBJ2-7	13	TGTGCCAGCAGGGGACAGTGGCGGAAAGAGCAGTACTTC	CASRGQWRKEQYF
TRBV9	once	TRBD1	TRBJ1-1	15	TGTGCCAGCAGACCGACCCTACAGGGGCTCTCTGAAGCTTTCTTT	CASRPTLQGLSEAFF
TRBV6-5	NA	NA	TRBJ2-2	13	TGTGCCAGCAGTGGCTCGAACACCGGGGAGCTGTTTTTT	CASSGSNTGELFF
TRBV5-1	NA	NA	TRBJ1-1	15	TGCGCCAGCAGCTTCCTTCCGGGGCCGGACACTGAAGCTTTCTTT	CASSFLPGPDTEAFF
TRBV13	once	NA	TRBJ2-1	14	TGTGCCAGCAGCTTAAGAGTCGGGGGCAATGAGCAGTTCTTC	CASSLRVGGNEQFF
TRBV27	NA	NA	TRBJ2-7	15	TGTGCCAGCAGCCCCTCGAGGGCAACCTCCTACGAGCAGTACTTC	CASSPSRATSYEQYF
TRBV11-1	NA	NA	TRBJ2-7	14	TGTGCCAGCCTGGGGGACACGAGACCATACGAGCAGTACTTC	CASLGDTRPYEQYF
TRBV7-8	NA	NA	TRBJ2-7	12	TGTGCCAGCAGCTTACGGACAGACGAGCAGTACTTC	CASSLRTDEQYF
TRBV19	few	TRBD2	TRBJ2-1	17	TGTGCCAGTAGTATTCCTCTAGCGGGTAGCTCCTACAATGAGCAGTTCTTC	CASSIPLAGSSYNEQFF
TRBV7-9	NA	NA	TRBJ2-3	12	TGTGCCAGCAGCGAATATTTTGATACGCAGTATTTT	CASSEYFDTQYF
TRBV19	NA	NA	TRBJ1-1	12	TGTGCCTGGGACACAGAGAACACTGAAGCTTTCTTT	CAWDTENTEAFF
TRBV15	once	NA	TRBJ1-6	13	TGTGCCACCAGCAGAGATCGGGCTTCACCCCTCCACTTT	CATSRDRASPLHF
TRBV29-1	NA	TRBD2	TRBJ2-5	14	TGCAGCGTTCGACTAGCGGGGGGTTATGAGACCCAGTACTTC	CSVRLAGGYETQYF